This TCR beta chain was captured by sequencing in a study of cytomegalovirus exposure and HLA in healthy donors. Researchers ran the PCR with 60 Vbeta and 13 Jbeta primers. Sequencing used immunoSEQ multiplex PCR; TCRdb keeps in-frame clones, though not all of them. The sample consists of 99,000 or so clones, 60% to 85% of them appearing once. Germline V gene sequence: CDR1 LNHNV, CDR2 YYDKDF (reference sequence). The J segment lost 2 bases and the V segment lost 5 bases, leaving 6 bases of the junction unmatched. The CDR3 sequence is 14 residues long. As regards this clone: No antigen is known for it.

Broader study findings: CMV antigen specificity was confirmed in vitro for a few CMV-associated chains. Indistinguishability led to the exclusion of some V segments, TRBV6-2 and TRBV6-3 included. A later analysis appeared to link common viral pathogens to several of the most significant clusters.

This sequence joins TRBV15 and TRBJ2-7, with 7 bases matching TRBD1. The TCR originated in a man in his forties in good health and CMV-seronegative. Material: PBMCs. Here the CDR3 DNA reads TGTGCCACCAGCCCAGCCAGGGGGACCTACGAGCAGTACTTC. Translation gives CATSPARGTYEQYF.